The clone carrying this T cell receptor beta chain came up a few times. These data belong to a study of cytomegalovirus exposure and HLA in healthy donors. V shed 2 bases and J shed 3 bases, with 11 bases lying between them. The CDR3 totals 14 residues. CDR1 MNHNS and CDR2 SASEGT come from the germline V gene. PCR amplification relied on 60 Vbeta primers (plus 13 Jbeta primers). Here immunoSEQ multiplex PCR was the method, and the copy in TCRdb shows in-frame clones only, minus some. Among some 150,000 clones listed, approximately 79% were seen once. Material: PBMCs. This rearrangement joins TRBV6-1 to TRBJ2-7, with D perhaps matching TRBD2 (5 bases). The receptor comes from a woman aged 35 to 49 in good health and CMV-seropositive. CDR3 bases: TGTGCCAGCAGTGAAAGCGCTCGGGGCTACGAGCAGTACTTC. This sequence encodes CASSESARGYEQYF.